This T cell receptor (beta chain) is drawn from a study of blood T cells in healthy people across ages (dated by TCRdb to the mid-2010s). Describing the broader study: Template switching captured roughly one uniquely barcoded TCR beta cDNA molecule per two T cells in model experiments. Using deep sequencing normalized with unique cDNA molecular identifiers, the study measured how TCR beta repertoire diversity changes with age. Four age groups were formed from the donors: young (average approximately 17 years), middle-aged (around 40), aged (under 70) and long-lived (about 80). To avoid experimental bias, donors of different ages were randomly spread across the sequencing lanes. For two donors (one aged 18 to 30 and one aged 80 or older), the study analyzed two additional independent replicas of 1 million unique cDNA reads from the same blood draw. Paper-wide results and their limitations: As age increased, observed TCR beta diversity per million T cells dropped in a roughly linear way, and a significant reduction was already evident by age around 41. Because donor CMV infection status was unknown, age-related changes in expanded clonotypes were potentially confounded. Observed TCR beta diversity correlated strongly with the percentage of naive T cells measured by flow cytometry. Bulk unsorted PBMC profiling prevented conclusive comparison of naive and antigen-experienced compartments. The long-lived group showed more naive CD4+ T cells, fewer expanded clones and increased TCR diversity than the aged group, suggesting age selection. Estimates of total diversity from one million sequenced T cells were regarded as lower bounds and underestimates.

Deletion took 4 bases off V and 7 bases off J, with a span of 13 bases between the germline ends. The germline V gene (reference sequence) gives CDR1 as SEHNR and CDR2 as FQNEAQ. Inclusive of the bounding cysteine and phenylalanine, the CDR3 is 14 residues long. The entry retains the CDR3 DNA only, 42 bases that are in frame from base 1. The roughly 42 donors, aged roughly 6 to 95 years, were systemically healthy Caucasian individuals from Russia. Roughly 10 milliliters of peripheral blood were collected from each donor into EDTA-treated Vacutainer tubes. PBMCs were isolated by Ficoll-Paque density-gradient centrifugation, with at least 6 million obtained per sample. Total RNA, at least 6 micrograms per sample, was extracted from PBMCs with Trizol reagent. For every donor, flow cytometry on a PBMC aliquot measured the percentage of naive CD45RAhigh/CD27high T cells. Regarding this clonotype: Its antigen specificity is not known. Within one base of it there is no much larger clone, and no base qualities were kept.

The library was made by 5' RACE. Sequencing relied on an Illumina HiSeq 2500. The second PCR ran for about 7 to 11 cycles and used a J-beta primer mix along with a sample-barcoded 5' primer. A unique molecular identifier was introduced onto each TCR beta cDNA molecule by a template-switch 5' adaptor carrying 12 random nucleotides. At least 2.5 million CDR3-containing paired-end reads were obtained from each sample. The Mint cDNA synthesis kit, primed by a TRBC-specific oligonucleotide, was used to synthesize first-strand cDNA from all RNA. All cDNA was treated with uracil-DNA glycosylase and then went through a first 18-cycle PCR with the universal primers M1SS and BC2_uni_R. The original methods were these. Normalization of each sample was performed by random selection of 1 million high-quality reads, each carrying a distinct molecular identifier. Reads sharing molecular identifiers were discarded rather than binned into consensus sequences. MiTCR, with a Q25 quality threshold and the strictest error-elimination algorithm, was used for CDR3 identification, clonotype clustering and error correction. Lower-bound total TCR beta diversity was estimated with a nonparametric unseen species model using Euler transformation. TCRdb trimmed public reads at Q25 via fastp, called clones via MiXCR and kept in-frame beta chains. Records with the same CDR3 protein are collapsed into one entry carrying the most frequent genes and DNA. None of the V and J calls come from the authors' own analysis; TCRdb made them. This sample is represented by about 630,000 distinct CDR3 sequences; 20% to 25% of them were singletons. The ten largest clonotypes hold 3% to 4.5% of the sample.

Recombination joined TRBV7-9 with TRBJ2-2, with a tentative D gene TRBD2 over 5 matching bases. The sequence derives from a man in his sixties or seventies in good health. The specimen was blood. The CDR3 corresponds to CASSYYDGGGELFF. DNA sequence: TGTGCCAGCAGCTACTACGACGGAGGCGGGGAGCTGTTTTTT.